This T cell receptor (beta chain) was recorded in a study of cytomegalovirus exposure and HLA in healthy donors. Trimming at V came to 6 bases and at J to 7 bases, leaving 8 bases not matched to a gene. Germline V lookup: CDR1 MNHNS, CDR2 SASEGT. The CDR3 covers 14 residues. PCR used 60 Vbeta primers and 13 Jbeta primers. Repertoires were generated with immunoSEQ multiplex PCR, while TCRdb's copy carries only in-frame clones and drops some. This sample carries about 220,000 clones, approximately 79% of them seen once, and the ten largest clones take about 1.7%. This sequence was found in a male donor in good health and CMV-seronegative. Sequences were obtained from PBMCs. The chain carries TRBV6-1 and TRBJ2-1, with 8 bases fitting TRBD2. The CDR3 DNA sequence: TGTGCCAGCAGCGGCGGGGGGCGGCGGAATGAGCAGTTCTTC. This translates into CASSGGGRRNEQFF.